A single sample is the source of the 29 T cell receptor beta chains below, sequenced in a study of Tregs in tolerant kidney transplant recipients (dated by TCRdb to about 2019). The time point label for this specimen denotes: blood sample drawn before combined kidney and bone marrow transplant. Libraries were made using the immunoSEQ multiplex PCR assay. Drawn from immuneACCESS, this table holds only the in-frame rearrangements with V and J called that TCRdb kept. Clones are partly lost; checked studies trace under half to an unresolved V gene and leave the rest unexplained. This sample's table has entries for 30,000 or so clones. The biggest ten clones account for about 8.1% of the sample. This specimen was CD8+ T cells from blood, taken before the transplant. These receptors all stem from a human donor who received a combined kidney and bone marrow transplant.

With respect to this clone: The CDR3 end falls 3 residues outside the read, so it is completed with the germline J gene. The chain joins TRBV7-2 to TRBJ2-2; D gene ambiguous. Deletions cut 6 bases from V and 7 bases from J, with 6 bases between. The CDR3 length is 11 residues. CDR1 SGHTA and CDR2 FQGNSA come from the germline V gene. The sequenced CDR3 bases are TGTGCCAGCAGGGCGGTCGGGGAG. Protein product: CASRAVGE. The entire CDR3 protein is CASRAVGELFF.

A note on this clone: The read falls 3 residues short of the CDR3 end, and the missing part is taken from the germline J gene. The V and J genes are TRBV6-4 and TRBJ2-1; maybe TRBD2 (5 bases). The CDR3 totals 13 residues. Germline V CDR1 and CDR2: MRHNA, SNTAGT. With 4 bases removed from V and 8 bases from J, the gap between germline ends came to 12 bases. CDR3 bases read: TGTGCCAGCAGTGCTATACTAGGATATGAG. Translated: CASSAILGYE. Given in full, the CDR3 is CASSAILGYEQFF.

In the case of this clone: Read coverage stops 3 residues before the CDR3 terminus; the germline J gene supplies the remainder. J is TRBJ2-4 and V is TRBV7-8, with 9 bases identical to TRBD1. The germline gives CDR1 SGHVS, CDR2 FQNEAQ. Trimming removed 4 bases from V and 6 bases from J; junction bases left unmatched: 10. CDR3 length: 16 amino acids. The CDR3 loop is CASSSGTGIYGNIQYF. Partial CDR3 DNA: TGTGCCAGCAGCTCCGGGACAGGGATTTACGGAAACATT. Complete variable domain (other parts from reference TRBV7-8 and TRBJ2-4): GAGVSQSPRYKVAKRGQDVALRCDPISGHVSLFWYQQALGQGPEFLTYFQNEAQLDKSGLPSDRFFAERPEGSVSTLKIQRTQQEDSAVYLCASSSGTGIYGNIQYFGAGTRLSVL.

On this clone itself: The read halts 3 residues ahead of the CDR3 end, with the missing end drawn from the germline J gene. This rearrangement joins TRBV13 to TRBJ2-1; 9 positions agree with TRBD1. V lost 2 bases to trimming and J lost 8 bases; unmatched junction nucleotides: 10. Germline V gives CDR1 PRHDT, CDR2 FYEKMQ (reference sequence). CDR3 length: 16 residues. CDR3 bases read: TGTGCCAGCAGCTTACGCCGGGACAGGGAGATCGATGAG. Translated, it gives CASSLRRDREIDE. The entire CDR3 sequence reads CASSLRRDREIDEQFF.

Note on this clone: The read ends 3 residues before the CDR3 terminus; that terminus is restored from the germline J gene. This chain joins TRBV2 and TRBJ2-3; 11 positions agree with TRBD1. CDR3 size: 18 residues. The V gene's germline CDR1 is SNHLY and CDR2 FYNNEI. V lost 6 bases and J lost 3; bases outside the gene matches: 14. CDR3 DNA, as far as it was read: TGTGCCAGCAGCCTACCGATGGGGGGACAGGGGGGAACAGATACG. Amino acid sequence: CASSLPMGGQGGTDT. The complete CDR3 protein is CASSLPMGGQGGTDTQYF.

Concerning this clone itself: The sequence runs out 3 residues before the end of the CDR3; the remainder is reconstructed from the germline J gene. The chain is built from TRBV7-2 and TRBJ2-5; TRBD2 matches 7 bases. This CDR3 region has 15 residues. Germline loops: CDR1 SGHTA, CDR2 FQGNSA. V was clipped by 2 bases and J by 5 bases; unmatched bases: 8. CDR3 DNA, as far as it was read: TGTGCCAGCAGCTTATCCGCTGGCGGGAGCGAGACC. Protein sequence: CASSLSAGGSET. The whole CDR3 region reads CASSLSAGGSETQYF.

Comments on this clone: The CDR3 is cut off 3 residues early in the read; its end comes from the germline J gene. The chain couples TRBV5-1 to TRBJ1-1, with 7 bases lining up with TRBD1. This CDR3 has 14 residues. Per the germline V gene, CDR1 is SGHRS and CDR2 is YFSETQ. Germline trimming cut 6 bases from V and 1 base from J; bases unmatched to any gene: 6. CDR3 DNA, as far as it was read: TGCGCCAGCAAACCCTGGACAGGGAACACTGAA. This gives the protein CASKPWTGNTE. The whole CDR3 region reads CASKPWTGNTEAFF.

Points on this clone: Read data end 3 residues before the CDR3 end; the end is taken from the germline J gene. The V gene is TRBV18, the J gene TRBJ2-3; the D gene is possibly TRBD1 (5 bases). Trimming removed 6 bases at V and 2 bases at J, with 21 bases between. This CDR3 contains 17 residues. CDR1 is KGHSH and CDR2 is LQKENI in the germline V gene. This CDR3 is CASSPTKGAEHTDTQYF. Incomplete CDR3 DNA: TGTGCCAGCTCCCCAACGAAAGGGGCAGAGCACACAGATACG.

In regard to this clone: The read ends 3 residues shy of where the CDR3 ends; the end is completed using the germline J gene. The chain links TRBV30 to TRBJ2-1, with a possible D match to TRBD2 (5 bases). This CDR3 contains 11 residues. Per germline, CDR1 GTSNPN and CDR2 SVGIG (reference sequence). Trimming pared 2 bases from V and 8 bases from J, leaving 7 bases between. This CDR3 reads CAWSPSHEQFF. CDR3 DNA (partial): TGTGCCTGGAGTCCTAGCCATGAG.

In the case of this clone: The CDR3 is cut off 3 residues early in the read; its end comes from the germline J gene. The V call is TRBV14, the J call TRBJ2-1, with D possibly being TRBD1 (6 bases). V was shortened by 4 bases and J by 3 bases, with 13 bases between the two germline ends. CDR1 is SGHDN, CDR2 FVKESK, per germline. This CDR3 is built from 15 residues. The chain's CDR3 is CASSRGTTSYNEQFF. The covered CDR3 bases are TGTGCCAGCAGCCGAGGGACAACGAGCTACAATGAG.

CDR3 in amino acids: CASSEEPGQGYEQYF. The covered CDR3 bases are TGTGCCAGCAGTGAAGAACCGGGACAGGGCTACGAG. The chain carries TRBV2 and TRBJ2-7, with TRBD1 identical over 9 bases. The read halts 3 residues ahead of the CDR3 end, with the missing end drawn from the germline J gene. Germline assignment: CDR1 SNHLY and CDR2 FYNNEI. The CDR3 sequence is 15 residues long. J lost 3 bases, V lost 1 base, and 4 bases had no gene match. The full variable domain, with the rest looked up from reference TRBV2 and TRBJ2-7, is EPEVTQTPSHQVTQMGQEVILRCVPISNHLYFYWYRQILGQKVEFLVSFYNNEISEKSEIFDDQFSVERPDGSNFTLKIRSTKLEDSAMYFCASSEEPGQGYEQYFGPGTRLTVT.

About this clone itself: The CDR3 end lies 3 residues beyond the end of the read and is filled in from the germline J gene. The chain employs TRBV7-9 and TRBJ1-2, with 7 bases lining up with TRBD1. With V trimmed by 7 bases and J by 4 bases, 9 bases remained unmatched. Germline V lookup: CDR1 SEHNR, CDR2 FQNEAQ (reference sequence). The CDR3 contains 14 residues. CDR3 in amino acids: CASTKTGTLYGYTF. Partial CDR3 DNA: TGTGCCAGCACCAAGACAGGGACCCTCTATGGC.

With regard to this clone: The read ends 3 residues shy of where the CDR3 ends; the end is completed using the germline J gene. The V and J genes are TRBV19 and TRBJ1-4; D unclear. The CDR3 has 15 residues. Trimming removed 5 bases at V and 8 bases at J, with 18 bases between. Per germline, CDR1 LNHDA and CDR2 SQIVND (reference sequence). Incomplete CDR3 DNA: TGTGCCAGTAGTTACTCGGCCACCCTCGGGGAAAAA. It encodes CASSYSATLGEK. The whole CDR3 reads CASSYSATLGEKLFF.

Regarding this clone: The missing CDR3 end, 3 residues past where the read stops, is filled in from the germline J gene. Other DNA sequences in this specimen translate into the identical CDR3. This sequence joins TRBV5-6 and TRBJ2-7, with a tentative D call TRBD1 (6 bases). CDR3 length: 14 amino acids. Germline CDR1 reads SGHDT; CDR2 reads YYEEEE. V lost 2 bases and J 1 base, leaving 10 bases between the germline ends. The sequenced part of the CDR3 DNA is TGTGCCAGCAGCTTTCCAGGGGAATCCTACGAG. Protein sequence: CASSFPGESYE. The whole CDR3 reads CASSFPGESYEQYF.

On this clone itself: The observed sequence ends 3 residues before the CDR3 terminus, with the missing tail filled in from the germline J gene. The genes are TRBV5-1 and TRBJ2-5, with D perhaps TRBD1 (6 bases). Trimming removed 7 bases at V and 1 base at J, with 14 bases between. The CDR3 sequence is 14 residues long. Germline CDR1 is SGHRS and CDR2 is YFSETQ. The CDR3 DNA, read in part, is TGCGCCAGCCAGCTCGGACAGATCCAAGAGACC. It encodes CASQLGQIQET. The whole CDR3 protein reads CASQLGQIQETQYF.

Remarks on this clone: The CDR3 end falls 3 residues outside the read, so it is completed with the germline J gene. Other DNA sequences from this sample encode an identical CDR3 as well. This rearrangement joins TRBV6-2 or TRBV6-3 to TRBJ2-7; the D gene is possibly TRBD1 (6 bases). Trimming took 2 bases from V and 4 from J, leaving 9 bases between them. In germline, CDR1 is MNHEY, CDR2 SVGEGT. CDR3 length equals 13 residues. CDR3 bases read: TGTGCCAGCAGTTACCCAGGGGATTACGAG. Residues: CASSYPGDYE. The entire CDR3 is CASSYPGDYEQYF.

On this clone: The CDR3 end lies 3 residues beyond the end of the read and is filled in from the germline J gene. The chain combines TRBV6-4 with TRBJ2-5; TRBD2 matches at 11 bases. The CDR3 covers 17 residues. The germline V gene has CDR1 MRHNA and CDR2 SNTAGT. The J segment lost 5 bases and the V segment lost 2 bases, leaving 10 bases of the junction unmatched. The CDR3 sequence: CASSDPRGSGGGETQYF. CDR3 bases read: TGTGCCAGCAGTGACCCTCGGGGTAGCGGGGGGGGTGAGACC.

As to this clone: The observed sequence ends 3 residues before the CDR3 terminus, with the missing tail filled in from the germline J gene. The V call is TRBV7-9, the J call TRBJ2-7, with TRBD2 identical over 10 bases. This CDR3 spans 15 amino acids. Germline loops: CDR1 SEHNR, CDR2 FQNEAQ (reference sequence). The trim removed 1 base at V and 2 bases at J, leaving 2 bases unmatched. CDR3 residues: CASSLELAGTYEQYF. The sequenced CDR3 bases are TGTGCCAGCAGCTTAGAACTAGCGGGAACCTACGAG.

As regards this clone: With the read ending 3 residues before the CDR3 end, the germline J gene is used to fill in that end. The chain carries TRBV6-4 and TRBJ2-5; 14 nucleotides align to TRBD2. V lost 6 bases and J lost 0; bases outside the gene matches: 9. The CDR3 is made up of 18 amino acids. In germline, CDR1 is MRHNA, CDR2 SNTAGT. The CDR3 loop reads CASSDGLAGGSYQETQYF. CDR3 DNA (partial): TGTGCCAGCAGCGACGGACTAGCGGGGGGATCGTACCAAGAGACC.

As to this clone: The read gets to within 3 residues of the CDR3 end, and the germline J gene fills in the rest. V and J are TRBV11-2 and TRBJ2-7, with D maybe TRBD2 (6 bases). Germline CDR1 is SGHAT and CDR2 is FQNNGV. The length of the CDR3 is 15 residues. V lost 10 bases, J lost 5 bases, and 24 bases lay in between. The CDR3 loop reads CANTQVGGGTDEQYF. The part of the CDR3 DNA that was read is TGTGCCAACACCCAGGTCGGGGGAGGAACCGACGAG. The variable domain in full, with the rest retrieved from reference TRBV11-2 and TRBJ2-7, is EAGVAQSPRYKIIEKRQSVAFWCNPISGHATLYWYQQILGQGPKLLIQFQNNGVVDDSQLPKDRFSAERLKGVDSTLKIQPAKLEDSAVYLCANTQVGGGTDEQYFGPGTRLTVT.

Note on this clone: From the germline J gene comes the end of the CDR3, since the read stops 3 residues before it. This chain links TRBV20-1 with TRBJ2-1; 8 bases match TRBD2. Germline lookup yields CDR1 DFQATT and CDR2 SNEGSKA (reference sequence). The CDR3 loop spans 15 amino acids. Losses at the gene ends were 3 bases for V and 7 bases for J; bases not matched to a gene: 11. Incomplete CDR3 DNA: TGCAGTGCTAGGGGACTAGACGATATTTCAAATGAG. Amino acids: CSARGLDDISNE. The complete CDR3 protein is CSARGLDDISNEQFF.

In regard to this clone: With the read ending 3 residues before the CDR3 end, the germline J gene is used to fill in that end. This chain uses TRBV30 with TRBJ2-6, with D perhaps matching TRBD1 (6 bases). Trimming stripped 2 bases from V and 5 bases from J, with 13 bases between. The CDR3 contains 15 residues. Germline CDR1 is GTSNPN and CDR2 is SVGIG (reference sequence). Partial CDR3 DNA: TGTGCCTGGAGTACTACAGGGATCCGGGCCAACGTC. As protein: CAWSTTGIRANV. The full CDR3 reads CAWSTTGIRANVLTF. Full variable domain (missing parts from reference TRBV30 and TRBJ2-6): SQTIHQWPATLVQPVGSPLSLECTVEGTSNPNLYWYRQAAGRGLQLLFYSVGIGQISSEVPQNLSASRPQDRQFILSSKKLLLSDSGFYLCAWSTTGIRANVLTFGAGSRLTVL.

For this clone: The read ends 3 residues shy of where the CDR3 ends; the end is completed using the germline J gene. This rearrangement joins TRBV2 to TRBJ1-3; 9 positions agree with TRBD1. The CDR3 consists of 14 residues. Germline V gene lookup returns CDR1 SNHLY and CDR2 FYNNEI. V was clipped by 6 bases and J by 4 bases; unmatched bases: 4. This CDR3 reads CASSGQGSGNTIYF. The CDR3 bases that were read are TGTGCCAGCAGCGGACAGGGGAGCGGAAACACC.

With regard to this clone: The read ends 3 residues before the CDR3 terminus; that terminus is restored from the germline J gene. The rearrangement joins TRBV23-1 to TRBJ2-7, with 10 nucleotides matching TRBD1. TRBV23-1 is annotated as an ORF whose role is uncertain. This CDR3 comprises 13 residues. J was trimmed by 3 bases and V by 8 bases; bases with no gene match: 4. The CDR3 DNA, read in part, is TGCGCCAGCCCCCGGGACAGGGGCTACGAG. Translating gives CASPRDRGYE. From start to end, the CDR3 is CASPRDRGYEQYF.

In the case of this clone: The missing CDR3 end, 3 residues past where the read stops, is filled in from the germline J gene. The chain uses TRBV7-8 and TRBJ1-1, with 7 positions matching TRBD1. Per the germline V gene, CDR1 is SGHVS and CDR2 is FQNEAQ. V gave up 4 bases and J gave up 2 bases; unmatched junction bases: 13. The length of the CDR3 is 17 residues. The covered CDR3 bases are TGTGCCAGCAGCTCGAGGGTTCGGGGACAGATAAACACTGAA. As protein: CASSSRVRGQINTE. The full-length CDR3 reads as CASSSRVRGQINTEAFF.

Points on this clone: The CDR3 end falls 3 residues outside the read, so it is completed with the germline J gene. This chain links TRBV7-7 with TRBJ2-7, with 8 bases lining up with TRBD1. This CDR3 spans 13 amino acids. In germline, CDR1 is SSHAT, CDR2 FNYEAQ (reference sequence). J gave up 3 bases and V 5 bases, and 3 bases lay outside the gene matches. CDR3: CASSPGQGYEQYF. The CDR3 DNA, read in part, is TGTGCCAGCAGCCCCGGACAGGGCTACGAG.

A remark on this clone: The CDR3 end is not reached by the read, which stops 3 residues before it; the germline J gene fills it in. The gene calls are TRBV7-8 and TRBJ1-5; D might be TRBD1 (6 bases). Germline assignment: CDR1 SGHVS and CDR2 FQNEAQ. V was cut by 1 base and J by 5 bases, with 12 bases left in between. The CDR3 runs to 15 residues. The CDR3 reads CASSLEGGVDQPQHF. Incomplete CDR3 DNA: TGTGCCAGCAGCTTAGAAGGGGGAGTAGATCAGCCC.

As for this clone: The read ends 3 residues shy of where the CDR3 ends; the end is completed using the germline J gene. The rearrangement uses TRBV7-9 and TRBJ1-5; the D is unclear. Per germline, CDR1 SEHNR and CDR2 FQNEAQ (reference sequence). The length of the CDR3 is 13 residues. V was clipped by 3 bases and J by 7 bases, with 10 bases between them. The CDR3 here is CASSFLPGQPQHF. CDR3 DNA, as far as it was read: TGTGCCAGCAGCTTCCTCCCGGGGCAGCCC.

A note on this clone: The read finishes 3 residues shy of the CDR3 end, and the germline J gene is used to complete it. V is TRBV7-7 and J is TRBJ2-3; TRBD2 agrees at 7 bases. Unmatched junction bases numbered 8, after V lost 3 bases and J lost 5 bases. The germline CDR1 and CDR2 sequences are SSHAT and FNYEAQ (reference sequence). The CDR3 is 15 amino acids. CDR3 DNA, as far as it was read: TGTGCCAGCAGCTTGACGGGGGAGGGTGGAGATACG. Protein: CASSLTGEGGDT. The whole CDR3 region reads CASSLTGEGGDTQYF. Together with reference TRBV7-7 and TRBJ2-3, the CDR3 gives the full variable domain: GAGVSQSPRYKVTKRGQDVTLRCDPISSHATLYWYQQALGQGPEFLTYFNYEAQPDKSGLPSDRFSAERPEGSISTLTIQRTEQRDSAMYRCASSLTGEGGDTQYFGPGTRLTVL.